The entry that follows covers one TCR beta chain sequence. It lacks a known antigen. No much larger clonotype is one base removed from it; base qualities were not supplied. CDR1 and CDR2 are drawn from the germline V gene (reference sequence): LNHDA, SQIVND. CDR3 length: 14 amino acids, cysteine to phenylalanine. Only the CDR3 region is kept as DNA, spanning 42 bases read in frame from base 1. Trimming takes 4 bases off V and 3 bases off J; junction bases not matched to a gene: 4. The record originates from a study of cytomegalovirus exposure and HLA in healthy donors (dated by TCRdb to the late 2010s). Regarding the study in general: An earlier analysis of several hundred of the donors reported approximately 280 Gb of sequence data and 117 million unique TCR beta sequences obtained from about 180 million T cells. The study combined high-throughput TCR immunosequencing, statistical association of individual TCRs with disease status, and machine learning to predict cytomegalovirus infection status. An early release that covered about 600 HLA-typed donors contained approximately 300 gigabases of sequencing data and 70 million to 100 million unique TCR sequences. In an earlier analysis of more than 550 of the donors, high-throughput TCR beta sequencing was used to judge whether each TCR beta V gene segment behaved as functional or pseudogenic. HLA typing covered class I and class II loci at four-digit resolution. Typing coverage differed by locus: A, B, C, DRB1 and DQB1 were typed in about 629-630 donors, DQA1 in 500 to 550, DPA1 in roughly 590, and DPB1 in around 440. About five DR-DQ haplotypes were treated as single units for association and clustering because of strong linkage in the cohort. Donor age, sex, ethnicity and CMV serostatus were compiled together with the repertoire data. On average, 235,054 unique TCR beta nucleotide sequences were sequenced per donor among 350 to 400 genotyped donors of the cohort, with about 17% of those sequences being non-productive. To study patterns of TCR occurrence, a later analysis re-analyzed previously published TCR beta repertoires from several hundred donors and added high-resolution HLA genotyping. Of the roughly 400 genotyped donors, over 70% fell in the genetic ancestry cluster associated with self-reported Caucasian donors. The study profiled the T cell repertoires of 666 subjects by immunosequencing and related them to cytomegalovirus serostatus. Rather than drawing on any new phenotypic data, the later analysis identified candidate immune exposures from TCR beta sequences and the way those sequences occurred across donors. Every discovery cohort repertoire had been produced on one sequencing platform. In a later genetic analysis, genome-wide SNP genotypes for about three fifths of the roughly 670 donors were used, and that subset was treated as a discovery cohort. The study aimed to test whether signatures of past pathogen exposure could be identified by cataloging public T cell receptors. Besides the first cohort of 666 subjects, a separate validation cohort made up of 120 different subjects was used.

The cohort was made up of 666 healthy bone marrow donors. Cohort members were all nominally healthy when sampled, although unrecorded immune exposures were likely present. The donor was CMV seronegative and was included in the group of a few hundred seronegative cohort members. A peripheral blood sample was provided by each donor, and peripheral blood mononuclear cells were used for TCR beta sequencing. Genomic DNA was extracted from the blood cell samples with the Qiagen DNeasy Blood Extraction Kit. Library generation was performed with the immunoSEQ multiplex PCR assay. For the multiplex PCR, a mixture combining 60 forward primers for TCR Vbeta segments and 13 reverse primers for TCR Jbeta segments was used. The CDR3 region of rearranged TCR beta genes was amplified from genomic DNA with a multiplex PCR assay. On the Illumina HiSeq System, the amplified TCR beta libraries were sequenced as 87-base-pair reads. The published analysis was carried out like this. In a later analysis, some 80 million unique TCR beta chains were counted across the roughly 610 repertoires, and roughly 9.9 million of these chains were shared by at least two donors. Raw reads were error-corrected and collapsed into unique sequences by a nearest-neighbor algorithm in which closely related sequences were merged to remove PCR and sequencing errors. CDR3 sequences were aligned to IMGT reference sequences to assign V, D and J gene segments. For a sequence to be retained, at least a six-nucleotide match to both a V gene segment and a J gene segment was required. A rearrangement counted as productive if the CDR3 had no stop codons and remained in frame with V and J, and every other rearrangement counted as non-productive. Following IMGT convention, CDR3 was defined as the stretch from the second conserved V-encoded cysteine up to the conserved J-encoded phenylalanine. In an earlier analysis of just under 600 of the donors, sequences lacking an unambiguous match to a single V gene segment were excluded. In an earlier analysis of approximately 590 of the donors, a V segment was called functional when productive rearrangements were above 56.7%, and segregating when the standard deviation between donors exceeded 5%. To diagnose cytomegalovirus status from the catalog of TCR beta chain sequences, a statistical classification framework was built. V and J gene assignment, in a later analysis, came from comparing TCR nucleotide sequences with IMGT/GENE-DB human TR gene sequences. In a later analysis, CDR3 sequences and most-parsimonious VDJ recombination scenarios were assigned using the TCRdist pipeline. In a later analysis, each TCR beta chain was defined by its CDR3 amino acid sequence together with its V-gene family, and reads without a unique V-gene family were excluded. A later analysis removed 550 to 700 highly shared, low-generation-probability nucleotide sequences to deal with suspected cross-contamination and a sequencing artifact. A later analysis calculated a clonal expansion index for each public chain from normalized within-repertoire ranks of inferred template counts. A later analysis computed generation probabilities with a VDJ recombination model fitted to out-of-frame rearrangements, and checked the results against IGoR. Hypergeometric tests were used in a later analysis to score TCR-TCR, TCR-HLA and TCR-CMV co-occurrence, with a repertoire-size bias correction applied to the TCR pairs. In a later analysis, false discovery rates were estimated by permuting HLA or CMV assignments 20 times. In a later analysis, co-occurring TCRs were grouped with DBSCAN, and TCRdist sequence similarity was added when clustering was performed within HLA-allele-positive subsets. Repertoires with fewer than 30,000 or more than 120,000 public chains were left out of co-occurrence clustering, as were five repertoires with anomalous nucleotide sharing. As stored in TCRdb, this immuneACCESS dataset retains in-frame rearrangements with V and J assigned. A fraction of the clones does not appear; measured against another copy, unresolved V genes explain less than half of the discrepancy, and the remainder lacks a known reason. V and J calls plus clone size are reproduced from that table; the DNA served to infer D and trimming. The sample table lists about 160,000 clones, around 80% of them with a count of one. The ten largest make up roughly 2% of the sample.

What the study reported, not specific to this receptor: Because counts were too low, roughly 18 rarely observed V segments, including chromosome 9 orphons, were left out of the earlier analysis of some 640 of the donors. The classifier was reported to diagnose cytomegalovirus status with high specificity and sensitivity in both the original and validation cohorts. An earlier analysis of 587 of the donors showed that most TCR beta V segments appeared in productive rearrangements either about 87% or about 30% of the time, which broadly matched IMGT annotations. Compared with the roughly 700-donor mean, donors in an Asian-associated ancestry cluster had fewer N-insertions in productive TCRs, according to a later genetic analysis. Some IMGT-functional V segments, including TRBV6-2 and TRBV6-3, could not be told apart with the 87-base-pair reads, so those segments were excluded. In the study, about 150 TCR beta chains were listed as associated with cytomegalovirus. A further reported finding was that TCR beta sequences accurately predicted the HLA-A and HLA-B alleles for most subjects in the first cohort. Assigning TCR associations to individual alleles was difficult when HLA alleles, especially DR and DQ, strongly co-occurred. In a later analysis, TCR association rates were found to vary across HLA loci, with the most associated TCRs seen for DRB1 alleles and the fewest for HLA-C alleles. It was suggested by the authors that the approach could potentially be generalized to other disease states and immunological phenotypes. In vitro tests confirmed that a few of the cytomegalovirus-associated TCR beta chains recognize cytomegalovirus antigens. Because HLA typing was unavailable for some donors at each locus, only the typed subset was used in association tests. A cluster of highly shared sequence variants was judged likely to be a technical artifact of the sequencing pipeline. In a later analysis, 15,000 to 20,000 TCR beta sequences were associated with specific HLA alleles at a false discovery rate of 0.05. Immune exposure information for the cohort was limited to CMV serostatus. In this cohort, only TCR beta chains were sequenced, and detectable features were limited by the absence of alpha or paired-chain data. According to a later analysis, most CMV-associated TCR beta chains appeared to be HLA-restricted, and the HLA associations seemed to be driven largely by CMV exposure. Linkage disequilibrium might explain the correlated functional status among segregating V segments, but an unknown experimental factor could not be excluded. Roughly uniform sequencing depth across donors was assumed in presence/absence analyses, although this assumption may not hold. In a later analysis, HLA-associated TCR beta chains were found to be more clonally expanded and to have lower generation probabilities than equally common non-associated chains. Most TCR sequences were seen in very few donors, while some public TCRs were found in many individuals. In a later genetic analysis, a missense DCLRE1C variant was associated with V-gene and J-gene trimming of TCR beta chains, and the association was replicated in an independent cohort. A later analysis reported that several top co-occurrence clusters appeared linked to parvovirus B19, influenza, CMV and Epstein-Barr virus.

This chain joins TRBV19 to TRBJ2-7; a stretch of 9 junction bases matches TRBD1. Input material: PBMCs. The receptor comes from a man aged 35-49 years in good health and CMV-seronegative. The CDR3 protein: CASSTLTGGYEQYF. The bases are TGTGCCAGTAGTACCCTGACAGGGGGCTACGAGCAGTACTTC. Extended through the reference TRBV19 and TRBJ2-7 proteins, this CDR3 yields the full variable domain: DGGITQSPKYLFRKEGQNVTLSCEQNLNHDAMYWYRQDPGQGLRLIYYSQIVNDFQKGDIAEGYSVSREKKESFPLTVTSAQKNPTAFYLCASSTLTGGYEQYFGPGTRLTVT.